The clone carrying this TCR beta chain came up a few times. Antigen specificity is unknown. V lost 0 bases and J lost 6; bases outside the gene matches: 4. The CDR3 totals 15 residues. Germline V lookup: CDR1 LNHNV, CDR2 YYDKDF (reference sequence). Template switching, a step in the protocol, added a universal primer site, and cDNA carried unique molecular identifiers. TCRdb independently ran MiXCR on the 5' RACE reads; one entry per CDR3 protein. The table records about 480,000 distinct CDR3 sequences, 14% of them present only once. This entry is derived from a study of identical twins. Study results and limitations: Twin pairs had excess sharing that was weaker in beta out-of-frame sequences. Abundant cord blood beta clonotypes carried fewer insertions; memory repertoires showed none.

These data were likewise used in another study, on yellow fever vaccine responses in identical twins.

Sequencing was done on a sample of CD4+ T cells sorted from blood. This sequence was found in a woman aged 18-29 years in good health. This rearrangement joins TRBV15 to TRBJ2-7; the match to TRBD2 covers 11 bases. CDR3 sequence reads: CATSRDGLAGGEQYF. CDR3 in DNA: TGTGCCACCAGCAGAGATGGGCTAGCGGGAGGCGAGCAGTACTTC.